Below, 3 T cell receptor beta chains from the same sample are listed, as sequenced in a study of cytomegalovirus exposure and HLA in healthy donors. This PCR relied on a set of 60 Vbeta primers and 13 Jbeta primers. Sequencing was performed with immunoSEQ multiplex PCR; in TCRdb, only in-frame clones are kept and a portion is missing. The sample includes roughly 120,000 clones, 75% to 90% of them seen just once. The sample comprised PBMCs. Every receptor here comes from a female donor in good health and CMV-seropositive.

The gene calls are TRBV11-2 and TRBJ1-6, with a possible D match to TRBD1 (6 bases). V lost 4 bases and J 6 bases, leaving 13 bases between the germline ends. The CDR3 is made up of 15 amino acids. Germline CDR1 is SGHAT and CDR2 is FQNNGV. The CDR3 spells CASSSTGSLNSPLHF. The CDR3 DNA reads as TGTGCCAGCAGCTCAACAGGGAGCCTTAATTCACCCCTCCACTTT.

CDR3 loop: CASSLGQGNYGYTF. The CDR3 DNA follows: TGTGCCAGCAGTCTCGGACAGGGGAACTATGGCTACACCTTC. The chain employs TRBV28 and TRBJ1-2; 9 bases match TRBD1. This CDR3 is 14 amino acids long. The germline CDR1 and CDR2 sequences are MDHEN and SYDVKM. J was trimmed by 2 bases and V by 5 bases; bases with no gene match: 3.

This clone occurred once. The chain links TRBV2 to TRBJ2-3; 9 bases fit TRBD2. Germline V gene data show CDR1 as SNHLY and CDR2 as FYNNEI. J gave up 3 bases and V 10 bases, and 11 bases lay outside the gene matches. The CDR3 loop spans 15 amino acids. Here the CDR3 reads CATQRRGGATDTQYF. The CDR3 DNA reads as TGTGCCACCCAGCGGCGCGGGGGGGCGACAGATACGCAGTATTTT.